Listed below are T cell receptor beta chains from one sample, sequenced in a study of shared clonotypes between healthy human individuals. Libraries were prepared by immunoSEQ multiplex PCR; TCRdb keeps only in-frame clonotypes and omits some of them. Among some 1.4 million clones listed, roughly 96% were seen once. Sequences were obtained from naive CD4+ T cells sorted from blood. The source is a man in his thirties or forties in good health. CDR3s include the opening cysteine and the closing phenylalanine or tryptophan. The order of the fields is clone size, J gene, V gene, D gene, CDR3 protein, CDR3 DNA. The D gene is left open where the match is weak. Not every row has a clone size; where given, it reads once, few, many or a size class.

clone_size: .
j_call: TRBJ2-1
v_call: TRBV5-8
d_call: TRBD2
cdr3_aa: CASSPRRLAGQRNEQFF
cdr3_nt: TGTGCCAGCAGCCCCCGTCGACTAGCGGGCCAACGAAATGAGCAGTTCTTC

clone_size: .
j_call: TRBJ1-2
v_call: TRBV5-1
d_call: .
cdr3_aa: CASSLGTGVGGYTF
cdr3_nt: TGCGCCAGCAGCTTAGGGACGGGCGTCGGGGGCTACACCTTC

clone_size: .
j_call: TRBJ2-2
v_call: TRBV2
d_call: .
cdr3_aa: CASTLGTLNTGELFF
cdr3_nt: TGTGCCAGCACACTGGGGACCCTCAACACCGGGGAGCTGTTTTTT

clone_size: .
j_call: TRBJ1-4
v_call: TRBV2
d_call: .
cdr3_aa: CASSEVEKLFF
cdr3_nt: TGTGCCAGCAGTGAGGTTGAAAAACTGTTTTTT

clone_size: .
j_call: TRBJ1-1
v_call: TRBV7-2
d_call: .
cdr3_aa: CASSYVTNTEAFF
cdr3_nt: TGTGCCAGCAGCTACGTGACGAACACTGAAGCTTTCTTT

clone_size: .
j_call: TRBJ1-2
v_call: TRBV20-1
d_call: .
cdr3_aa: CSYRQDYGYTF
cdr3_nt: TGCAGTTACAGACAGGACTATGGCTACACCTTC

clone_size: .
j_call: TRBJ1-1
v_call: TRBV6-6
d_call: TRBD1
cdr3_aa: CASVDRLQGGTEAFF
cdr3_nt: TGTGCCAGCGTCGATAGGTTACAGGGGGGAACTGAAGCTTTCTTT

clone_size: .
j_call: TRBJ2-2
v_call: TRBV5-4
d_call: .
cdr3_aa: CASSQAGYGIGGELFF
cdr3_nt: TGTGCCAGCAGCCAGGCCGGATACGGGATAGGTGGGGAGCTGTTTTTT

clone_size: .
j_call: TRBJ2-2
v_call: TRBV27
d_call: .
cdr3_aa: CASTRGHSANTGELFF
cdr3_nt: TGTGCCAGCACTCGGGGCCACTCGGCGAACACCGGGGAGCTGTTTTTT

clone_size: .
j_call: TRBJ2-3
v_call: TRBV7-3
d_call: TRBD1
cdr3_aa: CASSIGQGVAQYF
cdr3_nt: TGTGCCAGCAGTATCGGACAGGGGGTAGCGCAGTATTTT

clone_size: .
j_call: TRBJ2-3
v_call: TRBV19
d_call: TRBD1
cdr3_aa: CASSLPDRVTQYF
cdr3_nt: TGTGCCAGTAGTTTACCCGACAGGGTGACGCAGTATTTT

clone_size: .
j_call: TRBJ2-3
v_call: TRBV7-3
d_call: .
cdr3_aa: CASSLNGLGFADTQYF
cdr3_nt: TGTGCCAGCAGCTTAAACGGGCTGGGATTTGCAGATACGCAGTATTTT

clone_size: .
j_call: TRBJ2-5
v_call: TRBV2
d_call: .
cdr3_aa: CASSEYFFGGQETQYF
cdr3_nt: TGTGCCAGCAGTGAATACTTTTTCGGGGGGCAGGAGACCCAGTACTTC

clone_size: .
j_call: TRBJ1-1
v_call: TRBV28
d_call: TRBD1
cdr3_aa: CASRPWTGKLVRPFF
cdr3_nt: TGTGCCAGCAGGCCTTGGACAGGGAAACTGGTTAGGCCTTTCTTT

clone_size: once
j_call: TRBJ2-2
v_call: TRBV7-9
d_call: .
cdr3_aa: CASSLLGRNTGELFF
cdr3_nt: TGTGCCAGCAGCTTATTGGGCAGAAACACCGGGGAGCTGTTTTTT

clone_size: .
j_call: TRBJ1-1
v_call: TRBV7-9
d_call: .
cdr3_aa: CAIRTEMNTEAFF
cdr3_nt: TGTGCCATCCGAACCGAGATGAACACTGAAGCTTTCTTT